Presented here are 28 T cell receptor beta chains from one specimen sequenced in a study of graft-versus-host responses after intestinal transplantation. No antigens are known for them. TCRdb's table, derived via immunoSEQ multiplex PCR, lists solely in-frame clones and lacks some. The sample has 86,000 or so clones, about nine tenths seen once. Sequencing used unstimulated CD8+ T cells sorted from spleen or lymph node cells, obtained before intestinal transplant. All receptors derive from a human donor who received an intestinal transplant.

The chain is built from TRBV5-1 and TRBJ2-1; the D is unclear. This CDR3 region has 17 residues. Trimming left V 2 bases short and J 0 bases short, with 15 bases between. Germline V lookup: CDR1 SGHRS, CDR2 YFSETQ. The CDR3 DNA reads TGCGCCAGCAGCTTTTTTAACTTAAGGAGCTCCTACAATGAGCAGTTCTTC. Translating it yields CASSFFNLRSSYNEQFF.

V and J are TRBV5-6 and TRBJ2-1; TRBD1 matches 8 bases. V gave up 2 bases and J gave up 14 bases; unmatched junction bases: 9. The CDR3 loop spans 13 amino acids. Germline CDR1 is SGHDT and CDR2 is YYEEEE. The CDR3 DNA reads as TGTGCCAGCAGCTTAGGACCGGGACAGGATAAGTTCTTC. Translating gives CASSLGPGQDKFF.

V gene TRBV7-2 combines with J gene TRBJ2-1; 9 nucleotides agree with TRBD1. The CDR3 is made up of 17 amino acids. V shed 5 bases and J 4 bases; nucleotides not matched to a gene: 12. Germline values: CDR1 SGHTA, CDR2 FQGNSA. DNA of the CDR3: TGTGCCAGCAGCCGCAGGACGCCGGGACAGGGTTACAATGAGCAGTTCTTC. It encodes CASSRRTPGQGYNEQFF.

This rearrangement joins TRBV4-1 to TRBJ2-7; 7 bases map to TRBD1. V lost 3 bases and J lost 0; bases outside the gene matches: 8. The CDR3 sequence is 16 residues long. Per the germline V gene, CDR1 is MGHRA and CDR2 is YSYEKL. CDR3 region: CASSQGPTGSSYEQYF. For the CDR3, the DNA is TGCGCCAGCAGCCAGGGTCCGACAGGGAGCTCCTACGAGCAGTACTTC.

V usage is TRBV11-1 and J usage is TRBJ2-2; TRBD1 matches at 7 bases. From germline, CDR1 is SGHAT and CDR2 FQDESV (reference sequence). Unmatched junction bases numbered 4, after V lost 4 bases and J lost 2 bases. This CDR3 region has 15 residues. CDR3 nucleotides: TGTGCCAGCAGCTCCGGGACAGTTAACACCGGGGAGCTGTTTTTT. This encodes CASSSGTVNTGELFF.

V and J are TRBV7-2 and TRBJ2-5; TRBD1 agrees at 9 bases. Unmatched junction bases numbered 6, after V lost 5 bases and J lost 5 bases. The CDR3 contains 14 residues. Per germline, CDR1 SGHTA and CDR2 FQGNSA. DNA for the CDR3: TGTGCCAGCAGCGGGGACAGGGATTTTGAGACCCAGTACTTC. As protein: CASSGDRDFETQYF.

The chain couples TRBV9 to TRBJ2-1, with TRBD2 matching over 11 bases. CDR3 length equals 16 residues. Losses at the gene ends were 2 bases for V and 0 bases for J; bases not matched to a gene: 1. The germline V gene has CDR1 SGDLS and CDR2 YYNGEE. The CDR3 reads CASSVTSGSSYNEQFF. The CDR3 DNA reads TGTGCCAGCAGCGTTACTAGCGGGAGCTCCTACAATGAGCAGTTCTTC.

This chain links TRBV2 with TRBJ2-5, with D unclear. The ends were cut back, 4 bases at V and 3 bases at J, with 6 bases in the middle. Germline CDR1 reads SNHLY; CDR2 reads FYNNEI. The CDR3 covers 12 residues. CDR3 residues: CASSGDEETQYF. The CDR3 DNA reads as TGTGCCAGCAGTGGGGATGAAGAGACCCAGTACTTC.

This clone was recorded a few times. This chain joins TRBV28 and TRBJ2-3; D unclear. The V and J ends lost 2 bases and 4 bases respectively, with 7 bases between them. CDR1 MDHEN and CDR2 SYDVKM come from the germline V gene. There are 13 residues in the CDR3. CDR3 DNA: TGTGCCAGCAGTTTACAGCAGGCAGATACGCAGTATTTT. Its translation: CASSLQQADTQYF.

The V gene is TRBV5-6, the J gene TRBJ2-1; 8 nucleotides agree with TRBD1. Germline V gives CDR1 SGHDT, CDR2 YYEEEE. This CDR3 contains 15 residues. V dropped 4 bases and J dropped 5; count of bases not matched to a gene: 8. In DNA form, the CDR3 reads TGTGCCAGCAGCGCCAGGGGGCGCGGGGACAATGAGCAGTTCTTC. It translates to CASSARGRGDNEQFF. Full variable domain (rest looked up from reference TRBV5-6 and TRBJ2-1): DAGVTQSPTHLIKTRGQQVTLRCSPKSGHDTVSWYQQALGQGPQFIFQYYEEEERQRGNFPDRFSGHQFPNYSSELNVNALLLGDSALYLCASSARGRGDNEQFFGPGTRLTVL.

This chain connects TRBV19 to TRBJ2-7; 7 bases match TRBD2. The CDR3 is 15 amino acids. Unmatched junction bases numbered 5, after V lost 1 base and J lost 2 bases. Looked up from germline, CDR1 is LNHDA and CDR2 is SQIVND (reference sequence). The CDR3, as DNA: TGTGCCAGTAGTATAGCCCTAGCGGCCCCCTACGAGCAGTACTTC. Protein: CASSIALAAPYEQYF.

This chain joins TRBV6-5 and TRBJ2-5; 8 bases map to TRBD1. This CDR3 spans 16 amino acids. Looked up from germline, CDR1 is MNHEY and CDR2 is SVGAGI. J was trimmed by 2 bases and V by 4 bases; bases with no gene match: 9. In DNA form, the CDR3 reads TGTGCCAGCAGTTTGGGGACAGGTTGGACGCAAGAGACCCAGTACTTC. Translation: CASSLGTGWTQETQYF.

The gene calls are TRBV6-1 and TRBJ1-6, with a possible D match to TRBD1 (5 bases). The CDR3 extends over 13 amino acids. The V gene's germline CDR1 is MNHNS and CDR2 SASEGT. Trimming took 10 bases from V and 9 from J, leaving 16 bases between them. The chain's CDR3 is CATSLTAPSPLHF. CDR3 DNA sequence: TGTGCCACCTCATTGACAGCTCCTTCACCCCTCCACTTT.

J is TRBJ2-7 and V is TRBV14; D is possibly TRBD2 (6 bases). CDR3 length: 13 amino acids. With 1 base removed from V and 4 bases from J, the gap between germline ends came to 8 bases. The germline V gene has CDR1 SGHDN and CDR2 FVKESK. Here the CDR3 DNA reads TGTGCCAGCAGCCAAGTCCGGGGGTACGAGCAGTACTTC. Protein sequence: CASSQVRGYEQYF.

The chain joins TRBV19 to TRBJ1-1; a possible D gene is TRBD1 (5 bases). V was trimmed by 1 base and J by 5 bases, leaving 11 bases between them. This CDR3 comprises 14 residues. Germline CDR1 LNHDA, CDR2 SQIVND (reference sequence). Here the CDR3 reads CASSIAGTATEAFF. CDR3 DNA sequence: TGTGCCAGTAGTATAGCCGGGACGGCGACTGAAGCTTTCTTT. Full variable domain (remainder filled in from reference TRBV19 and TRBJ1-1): DGGITQSPKYLFRKEGQNVTLSCEQNLNHDAMYWYRQDPGQGLRLIYYSQIVNDFQKGDIAEGYSVSREKKESFPLTVTSAQKNPTAFYLCASSIAGTATEAFFGQGTRLTVV.

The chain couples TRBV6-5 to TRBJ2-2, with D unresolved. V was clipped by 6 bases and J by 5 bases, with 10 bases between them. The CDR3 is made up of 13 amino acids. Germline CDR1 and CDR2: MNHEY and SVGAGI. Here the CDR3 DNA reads TGTGCCAGCAGCCCAGACCAAACCGGGGAGCTGTTTTTT. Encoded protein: CASSPDQTGELFF.

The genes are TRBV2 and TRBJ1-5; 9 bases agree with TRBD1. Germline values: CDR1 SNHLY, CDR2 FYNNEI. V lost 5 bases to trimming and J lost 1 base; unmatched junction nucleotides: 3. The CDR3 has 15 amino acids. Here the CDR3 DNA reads TGTGCCAGCAGTCGACAGGGGGGGAGCAATCAGCCCCAGCATTTT. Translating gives CASSRQGGSNQPQHF.

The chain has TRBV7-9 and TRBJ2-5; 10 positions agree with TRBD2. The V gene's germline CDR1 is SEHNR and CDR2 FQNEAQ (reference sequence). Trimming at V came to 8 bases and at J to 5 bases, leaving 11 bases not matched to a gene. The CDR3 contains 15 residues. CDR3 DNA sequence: TGTGCCAGCCGCACTAGCGGGGACCGACGGGAGACCCAGTACTTC. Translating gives CASRTSGDRRETQYF.

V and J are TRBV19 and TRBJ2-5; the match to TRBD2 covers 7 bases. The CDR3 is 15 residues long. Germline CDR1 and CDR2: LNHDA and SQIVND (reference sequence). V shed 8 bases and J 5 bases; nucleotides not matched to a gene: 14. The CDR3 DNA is TGTGCCAGTCGTAGTATAAATGCGGGAGAGGAGACCCAGTACTTC. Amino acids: CASRSINAGEETQYF.

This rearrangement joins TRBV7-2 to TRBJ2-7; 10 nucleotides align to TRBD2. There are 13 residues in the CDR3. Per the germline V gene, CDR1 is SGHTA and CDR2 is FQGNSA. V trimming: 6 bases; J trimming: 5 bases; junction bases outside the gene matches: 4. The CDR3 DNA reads TGTGCCAGCAGGGTACTAGCGGGGCACGAGCAGTACTTC. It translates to CASRVLAGHEQYF.

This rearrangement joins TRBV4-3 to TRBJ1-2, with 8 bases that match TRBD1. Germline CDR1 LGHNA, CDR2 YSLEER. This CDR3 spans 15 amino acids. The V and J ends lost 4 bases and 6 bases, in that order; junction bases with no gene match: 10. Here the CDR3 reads CASSLPPDRAHGYTF. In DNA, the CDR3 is TGCGCCAGCAGCCTACCTCCGGACAGGGCTCATGGCTACACCTTC.

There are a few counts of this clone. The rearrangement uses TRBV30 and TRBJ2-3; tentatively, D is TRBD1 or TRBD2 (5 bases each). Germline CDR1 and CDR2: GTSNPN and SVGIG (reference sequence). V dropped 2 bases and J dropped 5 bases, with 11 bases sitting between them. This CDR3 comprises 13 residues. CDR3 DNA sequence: TGTGCCTGGAGTTTAGGGGCGGGAGATACGCAGTATTTT. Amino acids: CAWSLGAGDTQYF.

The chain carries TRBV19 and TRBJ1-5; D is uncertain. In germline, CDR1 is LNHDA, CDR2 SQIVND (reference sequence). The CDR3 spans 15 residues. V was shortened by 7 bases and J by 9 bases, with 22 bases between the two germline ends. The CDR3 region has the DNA TGTGCCAGTAAGGCAATAGGGCGGGAATTGCCGCCCCAGCATTTT. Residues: CASKAIGRELPPQHF.

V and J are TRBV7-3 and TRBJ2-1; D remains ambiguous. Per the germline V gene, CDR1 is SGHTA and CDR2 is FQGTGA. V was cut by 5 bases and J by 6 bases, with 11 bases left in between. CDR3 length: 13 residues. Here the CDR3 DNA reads TGTGCCAGCAGCCCCTTGGTGGGCAATGAGCAGTTCTTC. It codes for CASSPLVGNEQFF.

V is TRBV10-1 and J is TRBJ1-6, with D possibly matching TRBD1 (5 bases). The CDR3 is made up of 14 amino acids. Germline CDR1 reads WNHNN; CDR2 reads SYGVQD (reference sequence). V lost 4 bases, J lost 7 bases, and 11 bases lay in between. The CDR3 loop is CASSVGLPNSPLHF. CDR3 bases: TGCGCCAGCAGTGTGGGACTGCCCAATTCACCCCTCCACTTT.

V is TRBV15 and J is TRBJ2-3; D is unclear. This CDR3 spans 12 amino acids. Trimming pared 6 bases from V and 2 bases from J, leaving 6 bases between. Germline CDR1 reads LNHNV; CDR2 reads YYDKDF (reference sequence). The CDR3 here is CATSSLTDTQYF. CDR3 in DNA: TGTGCCACCAGTTCTCTCACAGATACGCAGTATTTT.

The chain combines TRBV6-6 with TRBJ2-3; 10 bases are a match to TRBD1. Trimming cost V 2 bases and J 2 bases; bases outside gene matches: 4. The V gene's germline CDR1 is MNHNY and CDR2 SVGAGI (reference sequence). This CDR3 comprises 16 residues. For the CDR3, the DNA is TGTGCCAGCAGTTACCAGGGACAGGGGTTCACAGATACGCAGTATTTT. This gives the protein CASSYQGQGFTDTQYF.

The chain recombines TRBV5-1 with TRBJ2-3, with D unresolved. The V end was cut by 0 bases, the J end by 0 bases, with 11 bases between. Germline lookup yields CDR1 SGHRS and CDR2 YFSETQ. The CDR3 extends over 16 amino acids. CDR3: CASSLGSSSSTDTQYF. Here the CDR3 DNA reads TGCGCCAGCAGCTTGGGGTCCTCATCTAGCACAGATACGCAGTATTTT.